Shown below are 20 T cell receptor beta chains from a single sample sequenced in a study of blood T cell repertoires in COVID-19. Only in-frame clones appear in the TCRdb table, and some are missing; sequencing was by immunoSEQ multiplex PCR. Of around 300,000 clones in the sample, approximately 87% are singletons; the top ten hold 2.9%. Sequencing input: peripheral blood. These TCRs come from a woman in her twenties or thirties with COVID-19, enrolled during active disease.

A word on this clone: The same CDR3 also results from other DNA sequences found in this sample. The chain joins TRBV19 to TRBJ1-4; 7 positions agree with TRBD1. Trimming at V came to 4 bases and at J to 0 bases, leaving 2 bases not matched to a gene. This CDR3 has 15 residues. Germline loops: CDR1 LNHDA, CDR2 SQIVND (reference sequence). This CDR3 reads CASSSQGATNEKLFF. CDR3 bases: TGTGCCAGTAGTAGTCAGGGGGCAACTAATGAAAAACTGTTTTTT.

DNA for the CDR3: TGTGCCAGCAGCTCAAGGGGGACCTCCCAAGAGACCCAGTACTTC. Encoded protein: CASSSRGTSQETQYF. The chain joins TRBV9 to TRBJ2-5; maybe TRBD1 (6 bases). The CDR3 has 15 residues. Germline values: CDR1 SGDLS, CDR2 YYNGEE. V was cut by 4 bases and J by 1 base, with 14 bases left in between. Looking up the rest from reference TRBV9 and TRBJ2-5 gives the full variable domain: DSGVTQTPKHLITATGQRVTLRCSPRSGDLSVYWYQQSLDQGLQFLIQYYNGEERAKGNILERFSAQQFPDLHSELNLSSLELGDSALYFCASSSRGTSQETQYFGPGTRLLVL.

The V and J genes are TRBV24-1 and TRBJ2-3, with D possibly matching TRBD2 (6 bases). The V gene lost 5 bases and the J gene lost 0 bases, with 8 bases spanning the gap. CDR3 length: 14 amino acids. Germline V gene sequence: CDR1 KGHDR, CDR2 SFDVKD. The CDR3 nucleotides are TGTGCCACCAGTGCCGGAGGGAGCACAGATACGCAGTATTTT. This sequence encodes CATSAGGSTDTQYF.

The chain recombines TRBV27 with TRBJ2-5; TRBD1 matches at 8 bases. CDR1 is MNHEY, CDR2 SMNVEV, per germline (reference sequence). This CDR3 has 17 residues. V shed 6 bases, J shed 9 bases, and the junction held 21 bases outside the gene matches. CDR3 in DNA: TGTGCCAGCAGCCCCCTCGACAGGGGACCTTCGTTGGGGGCCCAGTACTTC. Translation: CASSPLDRGPSLGAQYF.

This clone was found once. The rearrangement joins TRBV30 to TRBJ1-1; no firm D call. V lost 5 bases to trimming and J lost 0 bases, with 10 bases between them. CDR3 size: 13 residues. Germline CDR1 GTSNPN, CDR2 SVGIG (reference sequence). CDR3 residues: CAWFQSLNTEAFF. The CDR3 DNA reads TGTGCCTGGTTTCAGTCACTGAACACTGAAGCTTTCTTT.

V gene TRBV5-1 combines with J gene TRBJ2-5; 14 nucleotides agree with TRBD2. There are 16 residues in the CDR3. Germline-derived CDR1 and CDR2 are SGHRS and YFSETQ. Trimming removed 4 bases from V and 4 bases from J; junction bases left unmatched: 6. The CDR3 loop reads CASSTGLAGDRETQYF. Written as DNA, the CDR3 is TGCGCCAGCAGCACGGGACTAGCGGGAGATCGAGAGACCCAGTACTTC.

This chain links TRBV7-2 with TRBJ1-5, with unresolved D. The V gene's germline CDR1 is SGHTA and CDR2 FQGNSA. Trimming pared 1 base from V and 0 bases from J, leaving 10 bases between. The CDR3 spans 16 residues. CDR3 in DNA: TGTGCCAGCAGCTTAGGGCCCGGGTATAGCAATCAGCCCCAGCATTTT. Encoded protein: CASSLGPGYSNQPQHF. Full variable domain (missing parts from reference TRBV7-2 and TRBJ1-5): GAGVSQSPSNKVTEKGKDVELRCDPISGHTALYWYRQSLGQGLEFLIYFQGNSAPDKSGLPSDRFSAERTGGSVSTLTIQRTQQEDSAVYLCASSLGPGYSNQPQHFGDGTRLSIL.

This chain links TRBV12-3 or TRBV12-4 with TRBJ1-4; D unresolved. The CDR3 extends over 13 amino acids. The ends were cut back, 2 bases at V and 4 bases at J, with 5 bases in the middle. As DNA, the CDR3 is TGTGCCAGCAGTTTACGGGGTAATGAAAAACTGTTTTTT. This gives the protein CASSLRGNEKLFF.

V gene TRBV4-1 combines with J gene TRBJ2-7; a possible D gene is TRBD2 (6 bases). The CDR3 length is 15 residues. V was shortened by 1 base and J by 7 bases, with 17 bases between the two germline ends. Germline-derived CDR1 and CDR2 are MGHRA and YSYEKL. The CDR3, as DNA: TGCGCCAGCAGCCAAGGACTAGGCGCCGTACGAGAGCAGTACTTC. It yields the protein CASSQGLGAVREQYF.

On this clone itself: The same CDR3 arises from other DNA sequences in this sample as well. The chain recombines TRBV5-1 with TRBJ1-1; TRBD1 matches at 8 bases. CDR3 size: 14 residues. The germline V gene has CDR1 SGHRS and CDR2 YFSETQ. V gave up 4 bases and J gave up 0 bases; unmatched junction bases: 2. The CDR3 nucleotides read TGCGCCAGCAGCCGGGGACAGGTGAACACTGAAGCTTTCTTT. Translated: CASSRGQVNTEAFF.

The V call is TRBV7-4, the J call TRBJ1-5; 7 bases are shared with TRBD1. V lost 9 bases, J lost 0 bases, and 5 bases stayed unmatched. CDR1 SGHVT and CDR2 SQSDAQ come from the germline V gene. The CDR3 spans 14 residues. The CDR3 loop is CAREGAYSNQPQHF. The CDR3 DNA reads TGTGCCAGAGAGGGGGCTTATAGCAATCAGCCCCAGCATTTT.

The rearrangement joins TRBV30 to TRBJ1-3; 7 nucleotides agree with TRBD1. The germline V gene encodes CDR1 GTSNPN and CDR2 SVGIG (reference sequence). There are 15 residues in the CDR3. The ends lost 0 bases at V and 2 bases at J; junction bases unmatched: 4. The chain's CDR3 is CAWSVLGQTGNTIYF. CDR3 bases: TGTGCCTGGAGTGTACTGGGACAGACTGGAAACACCATATATTTT.

This clone was seen a single time. V is TRBV12-1 and J is TRBJ1-1; the table gives TRBD1 as D, unverified against the DNA. TRBV12-1 represents a pseudogene. The CDR3 runs to 13 residues. CDR3 amino acids: CASLKGVNTEAFF. The CDR3 DNA reads TGTGCCAGCCTCAAAGGGGTGAACACTGAAGCTTTCTTT.

The rearrangement joins TRBV15 to TRBJ1-2; possibly TRBD1 for D (5 bases). The CDR3 extends over 16 amino acids. Germline V gene sequence: CDR1 LNHNV, CDR2 YYDKDF (reference sequence). Trimming cost V 0 bases and J 8 bases, with 19 bases left between them. CDR3 nucleotides: TGTGCCACCAGCAGAGATAGTTCTGGGACTGCTTCGGGCTACACCTTC. Encoded protein: CATSRDSSGTASGYTF.

The rearrangement links TRBV18 to TRBJ2-5; 7 positions match TRBD1. The V and J ends lost 4 bases and 5 bases, in that order; junction bases with no gene match: 16. CDR1 is KGHSH and CDR2 is LQKENI in the germline V gene. The length of the CDR3 is 17 residues. As DNA, the CDR3 is TGTGCCAGCTCACAAAATTCCGGGACAGAAAACGGGGAGACCCAGTACTTC. Its translation is CASSQNSGTENGETQYF.

This chain connects TRBV5-1 to TRBJ2-1; D is possibly TRBD2 (6 bases). Germline-derived CDR1 and CDR2 are SGHRS and YFSETQ. V was cut by 0 bases and J by 6 bases, with 10 bases left in between. The CDR3 covers 14 residues. The CDR3 is CASSLVGGGNEQFF. CDR3 in DNA: TGCGCCAGCAGCTTGGTGGGGGGTGGCAATGAGCAGTTCTTC.

The DNA for the CDR3 is TGTGCCAGCAGCTTAGCGGGGCTCAATCAGCCCCAGCATTTT. Translated, it gives CASSLAGLNQPQHF. The chain links TRBV7-9 to TRBJ1-5, with D maybe TRBD1 (5 bases). V was clipped by 0 bases and J by 3 bases, with 6 bases between them. This CDR3 has 14 amino acids. The germline CDR1 and CDR2 sequences are SEHNR and FQNEAQ (reference sequence).

The rearrangement joins TRBV7-9 to TRBJ2-7, with 8 bases that match TRBD2. Germline V gene lookup returns CDR1 SEHNR and CDR2 FQNEAQ (reference sequence). V gave up 5 bases and J gave up 2 bases; unmatched junction bases: 8. CDR3 length equals 15 residues. The CDR3 nucleotides read TGTGCCAGCAGCCTTAGGAGCGGGAGCCCCTACGAGCAGTACTTC. Encoded protein: CASSLRSGSPYEQYF.

The chain recombines TRBV6-1 with TRBJ2-3; 12 bases line up with TRBD2. This CDR3 comprises 16 residues. The germline CDR1 and CDR2 sequences are MNHNS and SASEGT. V dropped 0 bases and J dropped 4; count of bases not matched to a gene: 2. The CDR3 spells CASSEALAGGADTQYF. DNA of the CDR3: TGTGCCAGCAGTGAAGCCCTAGCGGGAGGGGCAGATACGCAGTATTTT.

The gene calls are TRBV5-1 and TRBJ2-7, with TRBD2 matching over 7 bases. CDR1 and CDR2 (germline): SGHRS, YFSETQ. This CDR3 spans 16 amino acids. J gave up 4 bases and V 3 bases, and 13 bases lay outside the gene matches. The DNA of the CDR3 is TGCGCCAGCAGCTCCGGGACTAACTACTTAGGGTACGAGCAGTACTTC. Its translation: CASSSGTNYLGYEQYF.